This TCR beta chain was identified in a study of human T cells and chemical hapten exposure. Study results and limitations: The number of TCRs above 1 in 1000 frequency did not change after DPC sensitization. Every donor had alopecia, and their immune response may therefore differ from healthy people's.

Germline lookup yields CDR1 SNHLY and CDR2 FYNNEI. The CDR3 totals 13 residues. V dropped 7 bases and J dropped 1 base, with 10 bases sitting between them. As to this clonotype: The antigen is not known.

In TCRdb, the RACE reads were re-called with MiXCR into one record per CDR3 protein. The table shows about 99,000 distinct CDR3 sequences, with roughly 12% occurring only once. Time point given: patch test 1, 2 weeks after DPC sensitization. The treatment denotes: therapeutic diphenylcyclopropenone sensitization with weekly scalp DPC. The source material was whole blood, sampled in connection with sensitization to the hapten diphenylcyclopropenone (DPC). The sequence derives from a woman in her thirties or forties with alopecia areata. Some clones in this sample may be carry-over from other donors' samples. This chain joins TRBV2 and TRBJ1-1; D perhaps matches TRBD1 (6 bases). DNA of the CDR3: TGTGCCAGCAAGGGGGGCCGGAACACTGAAGCTTTCTTT. It translates to CASKGGRNTEAFF.